This TCR beta chain derives from a study of blood T cell repertoires in COVID-19. Everyone who took part was roughly 18 to 89 years old, and they came from about two dozen US areas. Germline-derived CDR1 and CDR2 are SGHDN and FVKESK. With V trimmed by 6 bases and J by 3 bases, 5 bases remained unmatched. This CDR3 region has 15 residues. Here immunoSEQ multiplex PCR was the method, and the copy in TCRdb shows in-frame clones only, minus some. The sample records about 200,000 clones, about 84% being singletons. The origin of this receptor is a woman aged 40 to 50 with acute COVID-19. The chain recombines TRBV14 with TRBJ2-2, with 9 bases matching TRBD2. The sample consisted of PBMCs or T cells enriched from blood (not recorded which). The CDR3 DNA is TGTGCCAGCAGTCGTAGCGGGAGTCACACCGGGGAGCTGTTTTTT. This sequence encodes CASSRSGSHTGELFF.